Shown below are 10 T cell receptor beta chains from a single sample sequenced in a study of blood T cells in healthy people across ages. Then a second PCR, running roughly 7 to 12 cycles, was carried out with a sample-barcoded 5' primer and a J-beta primer mix. A single record per CDR3 protein comes from TCRdb applying MiXCR to the 5' RACE reads. The data contain over 550,000 distinct CDR3 sequences, approximately 30% of them seen just once; the ten biggest clones take up approximately 14%. The sequenced sample was blood. The origin of the receptors is an elderly woman in good health.

The chain couples TRBV7-2 to TRBJ1-1; possible D gene TRBD1, 5 bases. Germline loops: CDR1 SGHTA, CDR2 FQGNSA. CDR3 length: 15 residues. Trimming took off 4 bases at V and 7 bases at J, with 19 bases between the two ends. The CDR3 DNA follows: TGTGCCAGCAGCTCTCTTGGGGGGGGGTTCGGTGAAGCTTTCTTT. This encodes CASSSLGGGFGEAFF.

In its sample, this clonotype was seen many times. This chain links TRBV5-1 with TRBJ2-7, with 12 bases lining up with TRBD1. V was pared by 4 bases and J by 6 bases, with 5 bases of the junction left unmatched. From germline, CDR1 is SGHRS and CDR2 YFSETQ. The CDR3 is made up of 14 amino acids. In DNA form, the CDR3 reads TGCGCCAGCAGCGCCGGGACAGGGGGCTTCGAGCAGTACTTC. Amino acids: CASSAGTGGFEQYF.

With respect to this clonotype: With a much larger clone just one base away, this may be a read error. The V and J genes are TRBV7-3 and TRBJ1-1; TRBD1 matches 9 bases. This CDR3 spans 12 amino acids. J was trimmed by 3 bases and V by 10 bases; bases with no gene match: 3. Germline CDR1 and CDR2: SGHTA and FQGTGA. CDR3 DNA sequence: TGTGCCACCGGACAGGGGCACACTGAAGCTTTCTTT. Translated, it gives CATGQGHTEAFF. Supplemented by reference TRBV7-3 and TRBJ1-1, the full variable domain reads GAGVSQTPSNKVTEKGKYVELRCDPISGHTALYWYRQSLGQGPEFLIYFQGTGAADDSGLPNDRFFAVRPEGSVSTLKIQRTERGDSAVYLCATGQGHTEAFFGQGTRLTVV.

In regard to this clonotype: The junction shows a germline mismatch at one end, possibly a read error. The V and J genes are TRBV5-1 and TRBJ2-1; 10 positions agree with TRBD1. There are 15 residues in the CDR3. CDR1 and CDR2 from the germline V gene are SGHRS and YFSETQ. The CDR3 DNA reads TGCGCCAGCAGCTTGGCCGGGACAGGGGTCTATGAGCGGTTCTTC. Encoded protein: CASSLAGTGVYERFF.

This chain links TRBV7-3 with TRBJ2-5; D gene ambiguous. V was clipped by 10 bases and J by 5 bases, with 14 bases between them. The CDR3 runs 12 residues. CDR1 is SGHTA and CDR2 is FQGTGA in the germline V gene. The DNA for the CDR3 is TGTGCCACCAGTGATCTGGTCGAGACCCAGTACTTC. Protein sequence: CATSDLVETQYF.

This clonotype came up many times. V usage is TRBV6-1 and J usage is TRBJ1-1, with a weak D call TRBD1 (5 bases). Deletions cut 3 bases from V and 0 bases from J, with 11 bases between. Germline CDR1 reads MNHNS; CDR2 reads SASEGT. The CDR3 covers 15 residues. CDR3 in amino acids: CASSERQTVNTEAFF. The CDR3 nucleotides are TGTGCCAGCAGTGAGCGACAGACTGTGAACACTGAAGCTTTCTTT.

This chain joins TRBV20-1 and TRBJ2-5; D gene uncertain. The end of the DNA fits TRBJ2-7 better, so the J call may be wrong. This CDR3 spans 9 amino acids. Germline loops: CDR1 DFQATT, CDR2 SNEGSKA (reference sequence). The CDR3 region is CSASYEQYF. CDR3 sequence (DNA): TGCAGTGCTAGCTACGAGCAGTACTTC.

This clonotype was detected only a few times. The germline gene is not matched at one end of the junction; a read error may be the cause. CDR3 protein: CVISGPLAGGQTDTQYF. CDR3 nucleotides: TGCGTCATCAGTGGCCCCCTAGCGGGGGGGCAGACAGATACGCAGTATTTT. The V call is TRBV10-3, the J call TRBJ2-3, with TRBD2 identical over 12 bases. Germline V gene lookup returns CDR1 ENHRY and CDR2 SYGVKD. The CDR3 runs to 17 residues.

The chain is built from TRBV30 and TRBJ2-5; D uncertain. There are 13 residues in the CDR3. Trimming cost V 2 bases and J 4 bases, with 11 bases left between them. Germline assignment: CDR1 GTSNPN and CDR2 SVGIG (reference sequence). This chain's CDR3 is CAWSPGPLETQYF. DNA of the CDR3: TGTGCCTGGAGTCCTGGGCCCTTAGAGACCCAGTACTTC.

Ten or more counts support this clonotype. V and J are TRBV27 and TRBJ2-7; 8 bases match TRBD1. This CDR3 region has 13 residues. Germline V gene lookup returns CDR1 MNHEY and CDR2 SMNVEV (reference sequence). J lost 9 bases, V lost 6 bases, and 10 bases had no gene match. The CDR3 here is CASRTGTGGRQYF. In DNA form, the CDR3 reads TGTGCCAGCAGAACCGGGACAGGAGGGAGGCAGTACTTC.